What follows are 2 T cell receptor beta chains derived from one specimen sequenced in a study of control samples from healthy donors and cancer patients. Repertoires were generated with immunoSEQ multiplex PCR, while TCRdb's copy carries only in-frame clones and drops some. The data hold around 180,000 clones, with approximately 94% observed a single time. The sequencing sample was made of blood. These receptors were collected from a woman aged 18-29 years in good health.

The chain links TRBV5-5 to TRBJ2-5, with no clear D. CDR1 is SGHKS and CDR2 is YYEKEE in the germline V gene (reference sequence). Between the trimmed V and J ends, which lost 4 bases and 0 bases, there was a span of 4 bases. The CDR3 is 12 residues long. The DNA for the CDR3 is TGTGCCAGCAGCCCCAACCAAGAGACCCAGTACTTC. It encodes CASSPNQETQYF.

The V gene is TRBV11-2, the J gene TRBJ2-7; 7 bases line up with TRBD1. Germline lookup yields CDR1 SGHAT and CDR2 FQNNGV. The V segment lost 5 bases and the J segment 1 base; nucleotides outside the gene matches: 2. This CDR3 has 13 residues. The DNA of the CDR3 is TGTGCCAGCAGCCCGGGACAGTCCTACGAGCAGTACTTC. Residues: CASSPGQSYEQYF.